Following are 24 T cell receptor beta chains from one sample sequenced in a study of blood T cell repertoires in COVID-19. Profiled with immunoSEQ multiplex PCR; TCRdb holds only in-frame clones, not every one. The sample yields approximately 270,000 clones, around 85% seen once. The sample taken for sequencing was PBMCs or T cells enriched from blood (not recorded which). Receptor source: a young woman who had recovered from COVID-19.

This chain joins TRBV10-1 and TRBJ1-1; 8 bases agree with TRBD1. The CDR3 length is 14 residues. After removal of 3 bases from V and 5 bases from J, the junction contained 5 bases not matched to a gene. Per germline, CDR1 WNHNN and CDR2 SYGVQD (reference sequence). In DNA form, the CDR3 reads TGCGCCAGCAGTGACTATACAGGGGGGACTGAAGCTTTCTTT. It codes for CASSDYTGGTEAFF.

The CDR3 DNA follows: TGTGCCAGCGTGGACAGGGGCACGTATGGCTACACCTTC. It codes for CASVDRGTYGYTF. The chain combines TRBV2 with TRBJ1-2; 9 bases agree with TRBD1. V dropped 8 bases and J dropped 5; count of bases not matched to a gene: 6. This CDR3 contains 13 residues. The V gene's germline CDR1 is SNHLY and CDR2 FYNNEI. Full variable domain (outside the CDR3, taken from reference TRBV2 and TRBJ1-2): EPEVTQTPSHQVTQMGQEVILRCVPISNHLYFYWYRQILGQKVEFLVSFYNNEISEKSEIFDDQFSVERPDGSNFTLKIRSTKLEDSAMYFCASVDRGTYGYTFGSGTRLTVV.

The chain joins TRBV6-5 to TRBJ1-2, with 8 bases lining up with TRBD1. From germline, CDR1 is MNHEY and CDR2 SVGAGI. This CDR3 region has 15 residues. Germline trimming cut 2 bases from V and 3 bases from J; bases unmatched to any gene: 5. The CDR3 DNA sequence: TGTGCCAGCAGTTACCGCGCAGGGGGCGACTATGGCTACACCTTC. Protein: CASSYRAGGDYGYTF.

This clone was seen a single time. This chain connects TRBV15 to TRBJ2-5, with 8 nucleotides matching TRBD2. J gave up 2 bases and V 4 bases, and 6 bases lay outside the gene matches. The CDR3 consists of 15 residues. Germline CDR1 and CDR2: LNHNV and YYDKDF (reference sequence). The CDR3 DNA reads TGTGCCACCAGCATACGCGGGGGGCCACAAGAGACCCAGTACTTC. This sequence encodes CATSIRGGPQETQYF.

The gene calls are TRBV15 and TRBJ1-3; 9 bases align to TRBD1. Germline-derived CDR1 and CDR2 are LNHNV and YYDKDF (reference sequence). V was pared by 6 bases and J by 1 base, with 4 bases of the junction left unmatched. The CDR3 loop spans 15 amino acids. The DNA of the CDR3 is TGTGCCACCAGAACCGGGACAGGGTCTGGAAACACCATATATTTT. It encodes CATRTGTGSGNTIYF.

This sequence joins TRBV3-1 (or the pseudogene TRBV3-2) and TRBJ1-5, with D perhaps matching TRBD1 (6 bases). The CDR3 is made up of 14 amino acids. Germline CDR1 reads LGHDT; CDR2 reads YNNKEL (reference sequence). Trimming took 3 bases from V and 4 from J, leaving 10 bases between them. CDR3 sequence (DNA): TGTGCCAGCAGCCATTCAGGGGATAATCAGCCCCAGCATTTT. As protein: CASSHSGDNQPQHF.

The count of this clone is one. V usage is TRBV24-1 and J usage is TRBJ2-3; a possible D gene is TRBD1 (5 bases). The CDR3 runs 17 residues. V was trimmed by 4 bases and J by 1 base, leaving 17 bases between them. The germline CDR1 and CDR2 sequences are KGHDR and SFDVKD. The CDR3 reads CATSDPFGAEGTDTQYF. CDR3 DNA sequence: TGTGCCACCAGTGACCCCTTTGGGGCTGAGGGCACAGATACGCAGTATTTT.

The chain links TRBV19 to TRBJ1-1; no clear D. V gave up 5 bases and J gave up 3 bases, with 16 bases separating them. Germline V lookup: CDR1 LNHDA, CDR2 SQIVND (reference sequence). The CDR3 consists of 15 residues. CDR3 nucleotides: TGTGCCAGTAGTCGCCCCCGGAATGAGGACACTGAAGCTTTCTTT. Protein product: CASSRPRNEDTEAFF.

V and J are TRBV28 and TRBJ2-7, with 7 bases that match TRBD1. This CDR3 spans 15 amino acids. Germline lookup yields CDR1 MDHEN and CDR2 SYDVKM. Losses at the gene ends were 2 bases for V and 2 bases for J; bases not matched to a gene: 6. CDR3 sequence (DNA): TGTGCCAGCAGTTTACAACAGGGGCAGGCCTACGAGCAGTACTTC. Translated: CASSLQQGQAYEQYF.

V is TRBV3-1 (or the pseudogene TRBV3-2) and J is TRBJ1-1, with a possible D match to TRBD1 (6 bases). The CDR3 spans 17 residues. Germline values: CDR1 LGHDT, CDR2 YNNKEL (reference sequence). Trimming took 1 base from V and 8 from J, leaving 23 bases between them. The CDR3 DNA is TGTGCCAGCAGCCAAGTGGCACCCGAGAAGCTCGACAGGGAAGCTTTCTTT. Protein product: CASSQVAPEKLDREAFF.

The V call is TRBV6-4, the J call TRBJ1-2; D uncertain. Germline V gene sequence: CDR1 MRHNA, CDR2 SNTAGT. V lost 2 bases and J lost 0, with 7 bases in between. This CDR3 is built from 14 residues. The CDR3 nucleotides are TGTGCCAGCAGTGACAGGGAGACTAACTATGGCTACACCTTC. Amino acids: CASSDRETNYGYTF.

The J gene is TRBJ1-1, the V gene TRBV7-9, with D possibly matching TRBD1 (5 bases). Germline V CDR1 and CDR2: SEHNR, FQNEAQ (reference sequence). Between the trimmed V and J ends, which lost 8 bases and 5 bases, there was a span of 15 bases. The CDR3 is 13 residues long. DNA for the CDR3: TGTGCCAGCCGAAGAGGGGAGGGAACTGAAGCTTTCTTT. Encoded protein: CASRRGEGTEAFF.

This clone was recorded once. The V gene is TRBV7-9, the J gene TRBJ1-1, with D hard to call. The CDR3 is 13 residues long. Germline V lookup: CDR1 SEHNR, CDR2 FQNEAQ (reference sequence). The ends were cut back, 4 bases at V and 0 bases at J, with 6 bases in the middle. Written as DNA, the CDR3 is TGTGCCAGCAGCTACGAGATGAACACTGAAGCTTTCTTT. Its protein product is CASSYEMNTEAFF.

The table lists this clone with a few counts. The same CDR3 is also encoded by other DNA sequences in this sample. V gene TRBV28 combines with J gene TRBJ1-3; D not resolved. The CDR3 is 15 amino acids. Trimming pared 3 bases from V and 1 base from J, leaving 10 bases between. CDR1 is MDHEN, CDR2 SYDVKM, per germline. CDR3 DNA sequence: TGTGCCAGCAGTTTGGGCGTTCGGTCTGGAAACACCATATATTTT. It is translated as CASSLGVRSGNTIYF.

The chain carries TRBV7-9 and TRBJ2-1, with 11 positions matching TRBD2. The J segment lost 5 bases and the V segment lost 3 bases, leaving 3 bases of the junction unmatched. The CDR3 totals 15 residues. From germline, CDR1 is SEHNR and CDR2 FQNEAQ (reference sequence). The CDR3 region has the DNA TGTGCCAGCAGCTTCCCGGGACTAGCGGACAATGAGCAGTTCTTC. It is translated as CASSFPGLADNEQFF.

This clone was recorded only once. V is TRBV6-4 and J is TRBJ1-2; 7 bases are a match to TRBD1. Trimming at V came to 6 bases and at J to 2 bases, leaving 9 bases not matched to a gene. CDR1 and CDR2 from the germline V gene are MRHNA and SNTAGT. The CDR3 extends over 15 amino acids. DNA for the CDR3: TGTGCCAGCAGCAAATACCAACAGGGGAACTATGGCTACACCTTC. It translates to CASSKYQQGNYGYTF.

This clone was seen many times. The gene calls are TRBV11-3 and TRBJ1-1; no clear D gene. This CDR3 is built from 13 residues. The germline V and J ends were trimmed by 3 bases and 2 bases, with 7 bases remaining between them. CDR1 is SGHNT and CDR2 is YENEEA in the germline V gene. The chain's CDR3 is CASSFEENTEAFF. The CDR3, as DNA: TGTGCCAGCAGCTTCGAGGAAAACACTGAAGCTTTCTTT.

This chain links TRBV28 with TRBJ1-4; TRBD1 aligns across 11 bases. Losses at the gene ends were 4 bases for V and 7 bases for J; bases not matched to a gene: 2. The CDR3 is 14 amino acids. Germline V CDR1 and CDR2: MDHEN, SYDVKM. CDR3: CASSSGQGVEKLFF. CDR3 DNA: TGTGCCAGCAGTTCGGGACAGGGGGTTGAAAAACTGTTTTTT.

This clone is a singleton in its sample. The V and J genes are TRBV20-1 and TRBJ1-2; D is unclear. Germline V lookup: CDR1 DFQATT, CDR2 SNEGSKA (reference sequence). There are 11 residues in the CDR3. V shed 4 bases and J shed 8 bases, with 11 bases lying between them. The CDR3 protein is CSATSTGGYTF. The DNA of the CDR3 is TGCAGTGCTACCTCTACCGGGGGCTACACCTTC.

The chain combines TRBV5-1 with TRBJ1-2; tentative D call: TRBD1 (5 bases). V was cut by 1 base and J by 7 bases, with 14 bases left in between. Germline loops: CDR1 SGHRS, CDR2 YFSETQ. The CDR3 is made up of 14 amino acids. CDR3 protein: CASSLQTEPSGYTF. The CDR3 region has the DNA TGCGCCAGCAGCTTGCAGACAGAACCTAGTGGCTACACCTTC.

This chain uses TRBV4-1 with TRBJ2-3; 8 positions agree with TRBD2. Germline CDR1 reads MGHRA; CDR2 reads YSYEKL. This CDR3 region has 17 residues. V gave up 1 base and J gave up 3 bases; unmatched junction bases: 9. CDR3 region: CASSQGWSGSLTDTQYF. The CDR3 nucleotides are TGCGCCAGCAGCCAAGGTTGGAGCGGGAGTCTAACAGATACGCAGTATTTT.

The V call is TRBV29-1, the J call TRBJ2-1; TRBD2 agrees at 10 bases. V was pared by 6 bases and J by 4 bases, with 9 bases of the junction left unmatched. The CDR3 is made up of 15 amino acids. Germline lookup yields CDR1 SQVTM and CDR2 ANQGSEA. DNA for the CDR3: TGCAGCGTCCCCCCCGGACTAGCGGTGTACAATGAGCAGTTCTTC. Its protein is CSVPPGLAVYNEQFF.

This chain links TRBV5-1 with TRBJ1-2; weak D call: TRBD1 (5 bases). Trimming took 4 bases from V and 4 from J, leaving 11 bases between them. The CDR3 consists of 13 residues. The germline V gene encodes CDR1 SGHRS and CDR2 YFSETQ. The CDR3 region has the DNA TGCGCCAGCAGCCAGGGACTGTCCTATGGCTACACCTTC. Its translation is CASSQGLSYGYTF.

The CDR3 nucleotides are TGTGCCAGCAGCCAAGGGGCATGGCAGGGCTACGGGGAGCTGTTTTTT. Protein: CASSQGAWQGYGELFF. The chain uses TRBV14 and TRBJ2-2, with TRBD1 as a possible D gene (5 bases). V lost 1 base and J lost 7, with 16 bases in between. The CDR3 sequence is 16 residues long. Germline V gene data show CDR1 as SGHDN and CDR2 as FVKESK.